This T cell receptor beta chain was captured by sequencing in a study of spatial heterogeneity in lung cancer. For the study at large: Across the raw uncorrected reads, a unique TCR and UMI combination was observed, on average, more than ten times. Overall study results and limits: Among blood samples, ubiquitous expanded tumor TCRs appeared more at resection than at follow-up.

Time point meaning: sample taken at primary tumor resection. Researchers sequenced whole RNA taken from tumor, nontumor lung or frozen PBMC without sorting. Every TCR cDNA molecule bore a unique molecular identifier. From the 5' RACE reads, TCRdb called clonotypes with MiXCR, one entry per CDR3 protein. This sample yields tens of thousands of distinct CDR3 sequences, of which over 8.5% are seen a single time; less than 9% belongs to the top ten. A word on this clonotype: Its antigen is not known.

Germline CDR1 and CDR2: SQVTM and ANQGSEA. This CDR3 is 17 amino acids long. V was pared by 4 bases and J by 5 bases, with 26 bases between. The input for sequencing was PBMCs, taken at surgery. This chain links TRBV29-1 with TRBJ2-5, with D possibly being TRBD1 or TRBD2 (6 bases each). This sequence originates from a male donor with early-stage non-small cell lung cancer. For the CDR3, the DNA is TGCAGCGTTGCGGGAAGTAGGAGGGGGGAGCGGAGGGAGACCCAGTACTTC. This codes for CSVAGSRRGERRETQYF. The full variable domain, completed using reference TRBV29-1 and TRBJ2-5, is SAVISQKPSRDICQRGTSLTIQCQVDSQVTMMFWYRQQPGQSLTLIATANQGSEATYESGFVIDKFPISRPNLTFSTLTVSNMSPEDSSIYLCSVAGSRRGERRETQYFGPGTRLLVL.